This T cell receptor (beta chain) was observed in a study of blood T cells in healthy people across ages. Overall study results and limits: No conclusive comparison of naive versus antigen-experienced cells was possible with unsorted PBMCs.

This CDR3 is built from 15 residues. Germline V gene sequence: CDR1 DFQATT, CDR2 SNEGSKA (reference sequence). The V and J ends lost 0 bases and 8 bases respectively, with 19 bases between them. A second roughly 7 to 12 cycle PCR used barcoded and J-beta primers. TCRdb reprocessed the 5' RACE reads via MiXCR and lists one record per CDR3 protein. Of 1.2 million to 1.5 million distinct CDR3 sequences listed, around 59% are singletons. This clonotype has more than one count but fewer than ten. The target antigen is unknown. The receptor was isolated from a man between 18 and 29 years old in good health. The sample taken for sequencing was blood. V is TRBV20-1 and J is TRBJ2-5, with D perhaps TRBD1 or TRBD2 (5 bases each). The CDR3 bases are TGCAGTGCTAGAGATTCGGGACCGTCGATTGGAACCCAGTACTTC. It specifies CSARDSGPSIGTQYF.